The rows below give T cell receptor beta chains drawn from one sample of a study of cytomegalovirus exposure and HLA in healthy donors. Clones were read by immunoSEQ multiplex PCR, and TCRdb kept only the in-frame ones, dropping some. The sample lists over 150,000 clones, more than 75% occurring once. The sample comprised PBMCs. These receptors all stem from a man aged 25 to 40 in good health and CMV-seropositive. The CDR3 runs from the conserved cysteine through the conserved F or W. Fields, in order: D gene, CDR3 length, clone size, J gene, V gene, CDR3 protein, CDR3 DNA. D genes are given only for firm matches. Clone sizes are given selectively: once, few, many, or a class where the clone is expanded.

>TRBD2|13|-|TRBJ2-5|TRBV7-2
CASSLGTRETQYF
TGTGCCAGCAGCTTAGGGACTAGAGAGACCCAGTACTTC
>-|15|once|TRBJ1-1|TRBV7-8
CASSLAVGGNTEAFF
TGTGCCAGCAGCTTAGCGGTAGGGGGGAACACTGAAGCTTTCTTT
>-|13|-|TRBJ1-1|TRBV30
CAWTTQGATEAFF
TGTGCCTGGACGACACAGGGAGCCACTGAAGCTTTCTTT
>TRBD1|16|-|TRBJ1-4|TRBV27
CASSWGQGEGNEKLFF
TGTGCCAGCAGTTGGGGACAGGGGGAAGGTAATGAAAAACTGTTTTTT
>-|15|-|TRBJ2-7|TRBV14
CASSQFREVGYEQYF
TGTGCCAGCAGCCAATTCAGGGAGGTTGGCTACGAGCAGTACTTC
>TRBD2|18|-|TRBJ2-7|TRBV5-1
CASSSLPTAGGSSYEQYF
TGCGCCAGCAGCTCCTTACCTACAGCGGGGGGTAGCTCCTACGAGCAGTACTTC
>-|13|-|TRBJ1-5|TRBV7-6
CASSFGSNQPQHF
TGTGCCAGCAGCTTTGGCTCTAATCAGCCCCAGCATTTT
>-|15|-|TRBJ2-5|TRBV27
CASSPLLTSRETQYF
TGTGCCAGCAGTCCTCTATTGACTAGTCGGGAGACCCAGTACTTC
>-|13|few|TRBJ1-2|TRBV5-1
CASSLTALYGYTF
TGCGCCAGCAGCTTGACAGCCCTCTATGGCTACACCTTC
>-|15|few|TRBJ1-1|TRBV18
CASSPARGGYTEAFF
TGTGCCAGCTCACCGGCCAGGGGCGGGTACACTGAAGCTTTCTTT
>-|14|-|TRBJ2-7|TRBV5-6
CASSLDRAGYEQYF
TGTGCCAGCAGCTTGGACAGGGCCGGCTACGAGCAGTACTTC
>TRBD1|15|-|TRBJ2-1|TRBV5-1
CASSLKRDRENEQFF
TGCGCCAGCAGCTTGAAAAGGGACAGGGAAAATGAGCAGTTCTTC
>-|12|-|TRBJ1-2|TRBV30
CAWNGGVDGYTF
TGTGCCTGGAATGGGGGCGTTGATGGCTACACCTTC
>TRBD1|14|-|TRBJ1-4|TRBV7-9
CASSRQGAGEKLFF
TGTGCCAGCAGCCGACAGGGGGCGGGAGAAAAACTGTTTTTT
>-|13|few|TRBJ1-1|TRBV19
CASSPQGETEAFF
TGTGCCAGTAGTCCACAGGGAGAGACTGAAGCTTTCTTT
>-|14|once|TRBJ1-2|TRBV5-4
CASTPAGEAYGYTF
TGTGCCAGCACCCCCGCCGGGGAGGCCTATGGCTACACCTTC
>-|15|-|TRBJ2-1|TRBV28
CASSFWRSSYNEQFF
TGTGCCAGCAGTTTTTGGCGGAGCTCCTACAATGAGCAGTTCTTC
>TRBD1|13|-|TRBJ2-1|TRBV28
CASSPGQVGVRFF
TGTGCCAGCAGTCCCGGACAGGTCGGGGTACGGTTCTTC
>TRBD1|16|-|TRBJ1-5|TRBV28
CASSQPGQGGNQPQHF
TGTGCCAGCAGTCAACCGGGACAGGGGGGAAATCAGCCCCAGCATTTT
>TRBD2|15|-|TRBJ2-1|TRBV6-5
CASSSGTSEGWEQFF
TGTGCCAGCAGTTCCGGGACTAGCGAGGGATGGGAGCAGTTCTTC
>TRBD1|15|-|TRBJ2-7|TRBV28
CASSLSGTGVYEQYF
TGTGCCAGCAGTTTATCCGGGACAGGGGTCTACGAGCAGTACTTC
>TRBD1|16|-|TRBJ1-5|TRBV11-2
CASSTEVGTANQPQHF
TGTGCCAGCAGCACCGAGGTGGGGACAGCCAATCAGCCCCAGCATTTT
>-|15|-|TRBJ1-2|TRBV6-5
CASRHPGLRIDGYTF
TGTGCCAGCAGACACCCGGGACTCCGAATTGATGGCTACACCTTC
>-|12|-|TRBJ2-7|TRBV29-1
CSVDSDSYEQYF
TGCAGCGTCGACTCTGATTCCTACGAGCAGTACTTC
>TRBD1|14|-|TRBJ1-6|TRBV5-4
CASSSGQGNSPLHF
TGTGCCAGCAGCTCGGGACAGGGTAATTCACCCCTCCACTTT
>TRBD2|16|few|TRBJ2-3|TRBV7-2
CASSLLAGGPGDTQYF
TGTGCCAGCAGCTTACTAGCGGGGGGGCCAGGAGATACGCAGTATTTT
>TRBD1|16|-|TRBJ2-1|TRBV19
CASSPNPDRVYNEQFF
TGTGCCAGTAGTCCCAACCCGGACAGGGTCTACAATGAGCAGTTCTTC
>-|15|-|TRBJ1-3|TRBV2
CASRAGQSSGNTIYF
TGTGCCAGCAGAGCGGGACAATCCTCTGGAAACACCATATATTTT
>TRBD2|16|-|TRBJ2-3|TRBV6-6
CASSGRLAGVTDTQYF
TGTGCCAGCAGCGGAAGACTAGCGGGGGTCACAGATACGCAGTATTTT
>TRBD1|19|-|TRBJ2-6|TRBV5-1
CASSHGTGGSLSGANVLTF
TGCGCCAGCAGCCACGGGACAGGGGGCTCTCTCTCTGGGGCCAACGTCCTGACTTTC
>-|11|-|TRBJ2-7|TRBV30
CAWGVGGEQYF
TGTGCCTGGGGTGTCGGGGGAGAGCAGTATTTC
>TRBD2|16|-|TRBJ2-7|TRBV27
CASSFGLALSPYEQYF
TGTGCCAGCAGTTTTGGACTAGCGTTAAGCCCCTACGAGCAGTACTTC
>TRBD2|17|few|TRBJ2-3|TRBV11-3
CASSLGGTSGSTDTQYF
TGTGCCAGCAGCTTAGGGGGGACTAGCGGCAGCACAGATACGCAGTATTTT